The 30 T cell receptor beta chains listed next were all sequenced from one sample in a study of radiotherapy plus CTLA-4 blockade in lung cancer. Assay: immunoSEQ multiplex PCR; the TCRdb copy retains only in-frame clones and omits some. The sample records around 86,000 clones, 83% being singletons. Sequenced material: peripheral blood, taken from a patient treated with radiotherapy plus ipilimumab. The origin of the receptors is a human donor with non-small cell lung cancer who had stable disease on radiotherapy plus ipilimumab.

The J gene is TRBJ2-5, the V gene TRBV15; D is unresolved. The better agreement between TRBJ2-7 and the DNA end casts doubt on the J call. This CDR3 has 12 amino acids. Germline lookup yields CDR1 LNHNV and CDR2 YYDKDF (reference sequence). Written as DNA, the CDR3 is TGTGCCACCTCCTTAACCCACTACGAGCAGTACTTC. Protein product: CATSLTHYEQYF.

This clone appeared once. The rearrangement uses TRBV6-1 and TRBJ1-5; no firm D call. This CDR3 comprises 14 residues. Germline CDR1 and CDR2: MNHNS and SASEGT. V was cut by 2 bases and J by 4 bases, with 9 bases left in between. The CDR3 here is CASSENGWNQPQHF. DNA of the CDR3: TGTGCCAGCAGTGAAAATGGTTGGAATCAGCCCCAGCATTTT.

The chain recombines TRBV28 with TRBJ2-7, with 9 bases that match TRBD1. Germline V gene lookup returns CDR1 MDHEN and CDR2 SYDVKM. This CDR3 has 15 residues. Germline trimming cut 5 bases from V and 6 bases from J; bases unmatched to any gene: 11. CDR3 DNA sequence: TGTGCCAGCAGTGGCGTCGGACAGGGGCTCGGCGAGCAGTACTTC. Translation gives CASSGVGQGLGEQYF.

CDR3 region: CASRLTHSNQPQHF. In DNA form, the CDR3 reads TGTGCCAGCAGACTGACCCATAGCAATCAGCCCCAGCATTTT. The chain combines TRBV28 with TRBJ1-5; the D is unclear. V lost 6 bases, J lost 0 bases, and 9 bases lay in between. The CDR3 is 14 amino acids. Germline lookup yields CDR1 MDHEN and CDR2 SYDVKM.

This clone was observed a few times. The chain joins TRBV7-2 to TRBJ2-7; D gene unclear. CDR1 and CDR2 from the germline V gene are SGHTA and FQGNSA. Trimming shortened V by 5 bases and J by 4 bases, and 6 bases separated the two germline ends. This CDR3 contains 11 residues. CDR3 in DNA: TGTGCCAGCAGCCCGGAATACGAGCAGTACTTC. Protein product: CASSPEYEQYF.

The V and J genes are TRBV2 and TRBJ2-2; 13 nucleotides align to TRBD2. The germline V gene has CDR1 SNHLY and CDR2 FYNNEI. V lost 4 bases and J lost 7; bases outside the gene matches: 3. The CDR3 runs to 15 residues. As DNA, the CDR3 is TGTGCCAGCAGTGGAACTAGCGGGAGGGTCGGGGAGCTGTTTTTT. This translates into CASSGTSGRVGELFF.

V usage is TRBV2 and J usage is TRBJ2-2; D might be TRBD1 (6 bases). Deletions cut 10 bases from V and 0 bases from J, with 12 bases between. In germline, CDR1 is SNHLY, CDR2 FYNNEI. The CDR3 is 14 amino acids. CDR3: CANKGDANTGELFF. The CDR3 coding sequence is TGTGCCAACAAGGGGGACGCGAACACCGGGGAGCTGTTTTTT. Complete variable domain (other parts from reference TRBV2 and TRBJ2-2): EPEVTQTPSHQVTQMGQEVILRCVPISNHLYFYWYRQILGQKVEFLVSFYNNEISEKSEIFDDQFSVERPDGSNFTLKIRSTKLEDSAMYFCANKGDANTGELFFGEGSRLTVL.

J is TRBJ2-7 and V is TRBV7-9, with D perhaps matching TRBD1 (6 bases). The length of the CDR3 is 14 residues. Germline V gene lookup returns CDR1 SEHNR and CDR2 FQNEAQ (reference sequence). V was cut by 1 base and J by 0 bases, with 7 bases left in between. CDR3 amino acids: CASSLDRASYEQYF. The CDR3 nucleotides are TGTGCCAGCAGCTTAGACAGGGCCTCCTACGAGCAGTACTTC. Together with reference TRBV7-9 and TRBJ2-7, the CDR3 gives the full variable domain: DTGVSQNPRHKITKRGQNVTFRCDPISEHNRLYWYRQTLGQGPEFLTYFQNEAQLEKSRLLSDRFSAERPKGSFSTLEIQRTEQGDSAMYLCASSLDRASYEQYFGPGTRLTVT.

The genes are TRBV28 and TRBJ1-2; tentative D call: TRBD1 (5 bases). The CDR3 extends over 11 amino acids. The germline V and J ends were trimmed by 3 bases and 8 bases, with 7 bases remaining between them. Germline assignment: CDR1 MDHEN and CDR2 SYDVKM. The CDR3 sequence is CASSLGRGYTF. The CDR3 DNA sequence: TGTGCCAGCAGTTTGGGGCGCGGCTACACCTTC.

This rearrangement joins TRBV6-1 to TRBJ1-6; D call uncertain. V was clipped by 6 bases and J by 0 bases, with 9 bases between them. Looked up from germline, CDR1 is MNHNS and CDR2 is SASEGT. This CDR3 spans 15 amino acids. The CDR3 region is CASRYTGSYNSPLHF. CDR3 DNA sequence: TGTGCCAGCAGGTACACGGGCTCCTATAATTCACCCCTCCACTTT.

Regarding this clone: This likely comes from a read error, as the CDR3 has no conserved phenylalanine or tryptophan at its end. The genes are TRBV11-2 and TRBJ2-7, with 9 bases matching TRBD1. This CDR3 is built from 13 residues. CDR1 and CDR2 from the germline V gene are SGHAT and FQNNGV. Germline trimming cut 5 bases from V and 7 bases from J; bases unmatched to any gene: 6. CDR3 loop: CASSPTGGEEQYL. The CDR3 coding sequence is TGTGCCAGCAGCCCGACAGGGGGGGAAGAGCAGTACCTC.

The chain carries TRBV9 and TRBJ1-1; 9 nucleotides match TRBD1. This CDR3 is built from 15 residues. With V trimmed by 0 bases and J by 2 bases, 2 bases remained unmatched. Per germline, CDR1 SGDLS and CDR2 YYNGEE. The CDR3 region has the DNA TGTGCCAGCAGCGTAGCGACAGGGGGTAACACTGAAGCTTTCTTT. It encodes CASSVATGGNTEAFF.

DNA for the CDR3: TGTGCCAGTAGTATAGAAAGCAGCGGATACTCTGGAAACACCATATATTTT. It codes for CASSIESSGYSGNTIYF. This chain links TRBV19 with TRBJ1-3; no clear D. CDR1 is LNHDA and CDR2 is SQIVND in the germline V gene (reference sequence). Deletions cut 0 bases from V and 0 bases from J, with 12 bases between. The CDR3 extends over 17 amino acids.

The chain couples TRBV28 to TRBJ1-1; 9 nucleotides agree with TRBD1. Germline values: CDR1 MDHEN, CDR2 SYDVKM. The junction had 14 bases not matched to a gene; V was cut back by 8 bases and J by 1 base. The CDR3 is made up of 17 amino acids. The CDR3 DNA is TGTGCCAGCTGCTTGATAACAGGGGGCCTAGGGAACACTGAAGCTTTCTTT. This encodes CASCLITGGLGNTEAFF.

The V and J genes are TRBV2 and TRBJ1-3; 8 positions agree with TRBD1. Germline trimming cut 8 bases from V and 3 bases from J; bases unmatched to any gene: 9. The CDR3 runs to 15 residues. Germline CDR1 reads SNHLY; CDR2 reads FYNNEI. The CDR3 protein is CASHRQGTNGNTIYF. The CDR3 DNA is TGTGCCAGCCATCGACAGGGGACGAATGGAAACACCATATATTTT.

The chain joins TRBV10-2 to TRBJ1-1, with a tentative D call TRBD1 (5 bases). Looked up from germline, CDR1 is WSHSY and CDR2 is SAAADI. V lost 5 bases and J lost 2, with 18 bases in between. The CDR3 loop spans 16 amino acids. CDR3 sequence: CASSPKTGRTNTEAFF. For the CDR3, the DNA is TGCGCCAGCAGTCCTAAGACGGGACGGACCAACACTGAAGCTTTCTTT.

The V gene is TRBV28, the J gene TRBJ2-6; no firm D call. Germline V CDR1 and CDR2: MDHEN, SYDVKM. With 5 bases removed from V and 0 bases from J, the gap between germline ends came to 8 bases. This CDR3 contains 15 residues. This chain's CDR3 is CASSETSSGANVLTF. In DNA, the CDR3 is TGTGCCAGCAGTGAGACCAGCTCTGGGGCCAACGTCCTGACTTTC.

V usage is TRBV18 and J usage is TRBJ2-5; perhaps TRBD1 as D (5 bases). This CDR3 has 14 amino acids. CDR1 is KGHSH and CDR2 is LQKENI in the germline V gene. Between the trimmed V and J ends, which lost 2 bases and 1 base, there was a span of 8 bases. This CDR3 reads CASSPKQAQETQYF. The CDR3 DNA is TGTGCCAGCTCACCAAAACAGGCCCAAGAGACCCAGTACTTC.

The rearrangement links TRBV19 to TRBJ2-2, with 10 bases matching TRBD2. Losses at the gene ends were 7 bases for V and 5 bases for J; bases not matched to a gene: 10. This CDR3 spans 16 amino acids. CDR1 and CDR2 from the germline V gene are LNHDA and SQIVND (reference sequence). The CDR3 DNA sequence: TGTGCCAGTAAAATGCTAGCGGGAGATGGGACCGGGGAGCTGTTTTTT. Translation gives CASKMLAGDGTGELFF.

The chain links TRBV18 to TRBJ2-1; D gene ambiguous. CDR1 and CDR2 (germline): KGHSH, LQKENI. This CDR3 comprises 14 residues. Between the trimmed V and J ends, which lost 4 bases and 6 bases, there was a span of 13 bases. The CDR3 spells CASSLDGATNEQFF. The CDR3 nucleotides are TGTGCCAGCTCACTGGACGGTGCGACCAATGAGCAGTTCTTC.

This chain uses TRBV28 with TRBJ2-4; D remains ambiguous. The CDR3 has 15 amino acids. In germline, CDR1 is MDHEN, CDR2 SYDVKM. V was trimmed by 6 bases and J by 0 bases, leaving 12 bases between them. The CDR3 DNA follows: TGTGCCAGCAGAGTCCCCTCTCTAGCCAAAAACATTCAGTACTTC. Protein: CASRVPSLAKNIQYF.

Only a few counts were recorded for this clone. V is TRBV7-8 and J is TRBJ2-7; no firm D call. Trimming stripped 0 bases from V and 10 bases from J, with 13 bases between. This CDR3 spans 13 amino acids. Per germline, CDR1 SGHVS and CDR2 FQNEAQ. This CDR3 reads CASSLAQGNFQYF. The DNA for the CDR3 is TGTGCCAGCAGCTTAGCGCAAGGGAACTTCCAGTACTTC.

This sequence joins TRBV14 and TRBJ1-2; TRBD1 might be the D (6 bases). This CDR3 has 14 amino acids. CDR1 and CDR2 (germline): SGHDN, FVKESK. V lost 0 bases and J 4 bases, leaving 9 bases between the germline ends. The CDR3 sequence: CASSQDARGYGYTF. In DNA form, the CDR3 reads TGTGCCAGCAGCCAAGACGCCAGGGGCTATGGCTACACCTTC.

This chain joins TRBV4-1 and TRBJ2-7; TRBD2 aligns across 10 bases. The CDR3 sequence is 14 residues long. V was clipped by 4 bases and J by 4 bases; unmatched bases: 4. Germline V gene sequence: CDR1 MGHRA, CDR2 YSYEKL. For the CDR3, the DNA is TGCGCCAGCAGCCCTAGCGGGAGCCGATACGAGCAGTACTTC. Translation gives CASSPSGSRYEQYF.

The chain combines TRBV2 with TRBJ2-3; D is unresolved. CDR1 and CDR2 from the germline V gene are SNHLY and FYNNEI. This CDR3 is 15 amino acids long. The V end was cut by 4 bases, the J end by 2 bases, with 13 bases between. The CDR3 DNA sequence: TGTGCCAGCAGTGGCCGTGAGTACTCCACAGATACGCAGTATTTT. Amino acid sequence: CASSGREYSTDTQYF.

The table lists this clone with a count of one. J is TRBJ1-2 and V is TRBV19; TRBD1 might be the D (6 bases). This CDR3 has 14 residues. With 4 bases removed from V and 5 bases from J, the gap between germline ends came to 14 bases. Looked up from germline, CDR1 is LNHDA and CDR2 is SQIVND (reference sequence). CDR3 loop: CASSRDTTGYGYTF. The DNA for the CDR3 is TGTGCCAGTAGTAGGGACACTACGGGGTATGGCTACACCTTC.

The V and J genes are TRBV11-1 and TRBJ1-6; D gene uncertain. CDR1 SGHAT and CDR2 FQDESV come from the germline V gene (reference sequence). Between the trimmed V and J ends, which lost 3 bases and 10 bases, there was a span of 13 bases. CDR3 length: 14 amino acids. CDR3 residues: CASSFSSTGSPLHF. CDR3 bases: TGTGCCAGCAGCTTCTCTTCGACTGGGTCACCCCTCCACTTT.

This clone was detected a few times. V usage is TRBV5-1 and J usage is TRBJ2-1; 13 bases fit TRBD2. The trim removed 0 bases at V and 9 bases at J, leaving 3 bases unmatched. CDR1 SGHRS and CDR2 YFSETQ come from the germline V gene. The CDR3 length is 15 residues. The CDR3 loop is CASSLELAGGREQFF. In DNA form, the CDR3 reads TGCGCCAGCAGCTTGGAACTAGCGGGAGGGCGTGAGCAGTTCTTC.

The chain has TRBV4-2 and TRBJ2-7, with 8 bases matching TRBD2. V was pared by 1 base and J by 4 bases, with 6 bases of the junction left unmatched. CDR1 LGHNA and CDR2 YNFKEQ come from the germline V gene. The CDR3 spans 15 residues. The CDR3 DNA reads as TGTGCCAGCAGCCAAGCAGCGGGGGTGGCTTACGAGCAGTACTTC. This encodes CASSQAAGVAYEQYF.

This chain joins TRBV2 and TRBJ1-2; TRBD1 agrees at 8 bases. Germline lookup yields CDR1 SNHLY and CDR2 FYNNEI. The CDR3 extends over 15 amino acids. Trimming at V came to 6 bases and at J to 0 bases, leaving 6 bases not matched to a gene. The CDR3 sequence is CASRLTGDSNYGYTF. DNA of the CDR3: TGTGCCAGCAGGCTGACAGGGGACTCTAACTATGGCTACACCTTC.